This TCR beta chain was captured by sequencing in a study of blood T cell repertoires in COVID-19. Study overall: Samples came from the United States, Italy and Spain, spanning acute and convalescent COVID-19. T cells, B-cell-depleted T cells, or PBMCs supplied cDNA or gDNA.

This clone occurred a few times. In the original analysis: Amplification from reference gene primers served as the basis for estimated nucleated cell counts. The table came from immunoSEQ multiplex PCR; TCRdb's copy has only in-frame clones and leaves some out. For V, J and clone size, that table is used; D and trimming come from the DNA. The table has approximately 180,000 clones, roughly 85% seen once. This TCR was sampled from a human donor with active or convalescent COVID-19. The donor label of this sample is uncertain. The sample taken for sequencing was peripheral blood.

The CDR3 reads CASSLVSTSGRTNTGELFF. CDR3 bases: TGTGCCAGCAGCTTAGTGTCCACTAGCGGGAGGACGAACACCGGGGAGCTGTTTTTT. This chain joins TRBV7-2 and TRBJ2-2; 12 bases agree with TRBD2. Germline V gene lookup returns CDR1 SGHTA and CDR2 FQGNSA. This CDR3 is 19 amino acids long. The J segment lost 0 bases and the V segment lost 1 base, leaving 6 bases of the junction unmatched.